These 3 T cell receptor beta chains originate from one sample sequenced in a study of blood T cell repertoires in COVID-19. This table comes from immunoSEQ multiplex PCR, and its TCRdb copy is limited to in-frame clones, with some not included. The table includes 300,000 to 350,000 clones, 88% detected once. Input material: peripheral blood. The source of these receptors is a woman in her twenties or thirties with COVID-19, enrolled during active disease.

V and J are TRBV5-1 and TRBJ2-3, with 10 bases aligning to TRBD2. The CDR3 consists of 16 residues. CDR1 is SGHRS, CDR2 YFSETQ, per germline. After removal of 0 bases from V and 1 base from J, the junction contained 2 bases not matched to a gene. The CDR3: CASSLVAGGGTDTQYF. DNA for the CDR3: TGCGCCAGCAGCTTGGTAGCGGGGGGAGGCACAGATACGCAGTATTTT.

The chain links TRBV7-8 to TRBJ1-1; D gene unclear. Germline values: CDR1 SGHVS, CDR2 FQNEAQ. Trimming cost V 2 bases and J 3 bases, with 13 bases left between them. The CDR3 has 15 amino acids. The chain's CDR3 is CASSLNPKHDTEAFF. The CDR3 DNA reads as TGTGCCAGCAGCTTAAATCCGAAACACGACACTGAAGCTTTCTTT.

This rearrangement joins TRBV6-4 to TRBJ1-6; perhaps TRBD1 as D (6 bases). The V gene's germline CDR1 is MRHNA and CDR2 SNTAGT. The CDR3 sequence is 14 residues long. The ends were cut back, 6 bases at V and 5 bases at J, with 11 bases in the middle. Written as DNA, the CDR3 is TGTGCCAGCAGAGCGACAGGTGATAATTCACCCCTCCACTTT. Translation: CASRATGDNSPLHF.